Listed below are T cell receptor beta chains from one sample, sequenced in a study of T-cell reconstitution after alpha-beta-depleted transplantation in children. In TCRdb, the PCR reads were re-called with MiXCR into one record per CDR3 protein. The sample lists about a million distinct CDR3 sequences; less than 30% were seen once. This specimen consisted of PBMCs, mostly from graft donor cells, obtained 360 days after TCRalphabeta/CD19-depleted stem cell transplant. These receptors were taken from a boy under two years old who had a stem cell transplant for SCID, so the T cells may come from the graft donor. CDR3s leave out the opening cysteine and the closing phenylalanine or tryptophan. A row's size may be missing; if present it is once, few, many or a size class.

clone_size	v_call	j_call	cdr3_aa
.	TRBV27	TRBJ2-7	ATIQSGGFYEQY
few	TRBV20-1	TRBJ1-4	SARVLNEKLF
.	TRBV24-1	TRBJ2-7	ATGQAPGYEQY
.	TRBV5-1	TRBJ1-6	ASSSARGDSPLH
.	TRBV2	TRBJ1-6	ASSERDRGNSPLH
.	TRBV24-1	TRBJ2-7	ATLRKTASSYEQY
few	TRBV12-3/TRBV12-4	TRBJ2-1	ASIPQTSFYNEQF
.	TRBV4-1	TRBJ2-7	ASSQGFFSSSYEQY
few	TRBV20-1	TRBJ1-1	SARVFQGMNTEAF
few	TRBV20-1	TRBJ2-1	SALDLSDEQF